This TCR beta chain was documented in a study of T cells expressing NK-cell markers. Across the whole study: Underlying the TCR beta repertoires were sorted CD3+CD56+NKG2C+, CD3+CD56+NKG2C- and CD3+CD56-NKG2C+ T cells. Eight donors were sequenced, seven testing HCMV-seropositive and one testing seronegative.

Study findings and constraints: In a few donors, dominant clonotypes made up about 28.3-65% of CD3+CD56-NKG2C+ cells.

This clonotype ranks as medium-sized in terms of frequency. Its antigen is still unknown. In generating TCR beta cDNA, 5'RACE template switching with UMIs was used. For each CDR3 protein, TCRdb gives one entry from its re-call of the 5' RACE reads, without DNA. The sample is made up of about 380,000 distinct CDR3 sequences, and the top ten hold roughly 5.4% of it. Per germline, CDR1 SGHTA and CDR2 FQGNSA. This CDR3 region has 14 residues. V is TRBV7-2 and J is TRBJ1-1; absent DNA, TCRdb's TRBD1 call cannot be checked. The sample was blood T cells: a sorted CD56 or NKG2C T cell subset, CD4+ or CD8+ T cells, or bulk PBMC T cells (not recorded which). The clonotype originates from a man aged 18 to 70 in good health. CDR3 residues: CASTPSGGRSEAFF.